A single sample gave rise to the 14 T cell receptor beta chains below, sequenced in a study of memory CD4+ T cells and cytomegalovirus serostatus. The sort gate was single viable CD3+CD4+CD8-CD45RO+ cells for memory CD4+ T cells. Using immunoSEQ multiplex PCR, the repertoire was profiled, and TCRdb retains in-frame clones only, with some absent. Of about 27,000 clones listed, about 80% are singletons. Source material: memory CD4+ T cells from blood. The source of these receptors is an adult in good health and CMV-seronegative.

V and J are TRBV5-5 and TRBJ1-2; the D gene is possibly TRBD1 (5 bases). The V end lost 3 bases, the J end lost 5 bases, and 11 bases lay between the germline ends. There are 13 residues in the CDR3. The germline CDR1 and CDR2 sequences are SGHKS and YYEKEE (reference sequence). The CDR3: CASSSTAFYGYTF. The CDR3 coding sequence is TGTGCCAGCAGCTCGACAGCTTTTTATGGCTACACCTTC.

In this sample, this clone turned up a few times. The rearrangement links TRBV18 to TRBJ1-5; tentatively, D is TRBD1 (5 bases). CDR3 length: 16 amino acids. V was pared by 1 base and J by 7 bases, with 17 bases between. Per germline, CDR1 KGHSH and CDR2 LQKENI. CDR3 loop: CASSPQDTTAGQPQHF. CDR3 DNA: TGTGCCAGCTCACCACAAGATACGACAGCGGGCCAGCCCCAGCATTTT.

This chain uses TRBV5-1 with TRBJ1-1; D unclear. This CDR3 has 15 residues. CDR1 is SGHRS, CDR2 YFSETQ, per germline. The germline V and J ends were trimmed by 0 bases and 3 bases, with 12 bases remaining between them. The DNA for the CDR3 is TGCGCCAGCAGCTTGGCTGAGCGTGAAGACACTGAAGCTTTCTTT. Its protein is CASSLAEREDTEAFF.

V gene TRBV6-5 combines with J gene TRBJ2-2; no definite D call. This CDR3 contains 13 residues. Trimming took 7 bases from V and 5 from J, leaving 11 bases between them. CDR1 is MNHEY and CDR2 is SVGAGI in the germline V gene. The CDR3 region has the DNA TGTGCCAGCACTTCCGGTGGAACCGGGGAGCTGTTTTTT. It is translated as CASTSGGTGELFF.

This clone was counted a few times. This rearrangement joins TRBV5-1 to TRBJ2-3; the D call may be TRBD1 or TRBD2 (5 bases each). The V gene's germline CDR1 is SGHRS and CDR2 YFSETQ. The CDR3 runs 14 residues. Between the trimmed V and J ends, which lost 5 bases and 2 bases, there was a span of 12 bases. The CDR3 reads CASRWDGNTDTQYF. CDR3 sequence (DNA): TGCGCCAGCAGGTGGGACGGAAACACAGATACGCAGTATTTT.

This clone was counted a few times. The chain is built from TRBV10-3 and TRBJ1-6; possible D gene TRBD1, 6 bases. Germline CDR1 and CDR2: ENHRY and SYGVKD. Trimming took 10 bases from V and 7 from J, leaving 17 bases between them. The CDR3 extends over 14 amino acids. In nucleotides, the CDR3 is TGTGCCACCATGACAAGCCAGGGGAATTCACCCCTCCACTTT. Translating it yields CATMTSQGNSPLHF.

The CDR3 loop is CASSLIGFNEQFF. The CDR3 nucleotides read TGTGCCAGCAGCTTGATCGGTTTCAATGAGCAGTTCTTC. The V call is TRBV7-2, the J call TRBJ2-1; D is unclear. Between the trimmed V and J ends, which lost 3 bases and 6 bases, there was a span of 9 bases. Germline V gene lookup returns CDR1 SGHTA and CDR2 FQGNSA. CDR3 length: 13 amino acids.

The chain has TRBV5-1 and TRBJ2-2; tentatively, D is TRBD2 (6 bases). Looked up from germline, CDR1 is SGHRS and CDR2 is YFSETQ. Trimming removed 0 bases from V and 6 bases from J, with 9 bases in between. The CDR3 loop spans 14 amino acids. CDR3 coding DNA: TGCGCCAGCAGCTTGGCGGGGGAACCCGGGGAGCTGTTTTTT. It codes for CASSLAGEPGELFF.

The chain links TRBV5-6 to TRBJ2-5; a possible D gene is TRBD1 (6 bases). Trimming pared 1 base from V and 4 bases from J, leaving 11 bases between. This CDR3 comprises 14 residues. Germline lookup yields CDR1 SGHDT and CDR2 YYEEEE. CDR3 sequence: CASSLRGGAETQYF. DNA for the CDR3: TGTGCCAGCAGCTTGAGAGGGGGAGCAGAGACCCAGTACTTC.

The rearrangement joins TRBV4-2 to TRBJ2-3; possibly TRBD2 for D (5 bases). V dropped 4 bases and J dropped 3 bases, with 20 bases sitting between them. The CDR3 consists of 17 residues. Germline-derived CDR1 and CDR2 are LGHNA and YNFKEQ. The CDR3 loop reads CASSPINSARGTDTQYF. The CDR3 DNA follows: TGTGCCAGCAGCCCAATCAATTCCGCGCGCGGGACAGATACGCAGTATTTT.

This clone came up a few times. The J gene is TRBJ2-3, the V gene TRBV9; D not resolved. Germline V gene data show CDR1 as SGDLS and CDR2 as YYNGEE. The CDR3 runs to 13 residues. V lost 3 bases and J 2 bases, leaving 7 bases between the germline ends. CDR3 in amino acids: CASSADHTDTQYF. For the CDR3, the DNA is TGTGCCAGCAGCGCAGACCACACAGATACGCAGTATTTT.

The DNA for the CDR3 is TGTGCCAGTAGTACCTTCGGACAGGGAAACACCATATATTTT. Its protein is CASSTFGQGNTIYF. V and J are TRBV19 and TRBJ1-3; tentatively, D is TRBD1 (6 bases). V was cut by 4 bases and J by 4 bases, with 11 bases left in between. This CDR3 is built from 14 residues. Germline CDR1 and CDR2: LNHDA and SQIVND (reference sequence).

The gene calls are TRBV27 and TRBJ1-4, with D maybe TRBD1 (5 bases). From germline, CDR1 is MNHEY and CDR2 SMNVEV (reference sequence). V gave up 7 bases and J gave up 14 bases, with 20 bases separating them. CDR3 length: 13 residues. CDR3 protein: CASTVTGGGRLFF. CDR3 nucleotide sequence: TGTGCCAGCACCGTGACGGGGGGGGGACGGCTGTTTTTT.

V is TRBV7-2 and J is TRBJ1-5; 7 bases line up with TRBD1. The CDR3 loop spans 15 amino acids. CDR1 SGHTA and CDR2 FQGNSA come from the germline V gene. V was pared by 4 bases and J by 3 bases, with 6 bases of the junction left unmatched. The CDR3 loop reads CASSSRTGHNQPQHF. The CDR3 DNA follows: TGTGCCAGCAGCTCTAGGACAGGACACAATCAGCCCCAGCATTTT. Full variable domain (missing parts from reference TRBV7-2 and TRBJ1-5): GAGVSQSPSNKVTEKGKDVELRCDPISGHTALYWYRQSLGQGLEFLIYFQGNSAPDKSGLPSDRFSAERTGGSVSTLTIQRTQQEDSAVYLCASSSRTGHNQPQHFGDGTRLSIL.